The clone carrying this TCR beta chain was picked up a small number of times. Its antigen is undetermined. These data come from a study of tumor-infiltrating lymphocytes in localized non-small cell lung cancer. Whole-study context: The cohort mixed smokers and never-smokers, several histologies, and some post-neoadjuvant-chemotherapy samples.

This CDR3 comprises 14 residues. The germline CDR1 and CDR2 sequences are SGHRS and YFSETQ. Trimming cost V 5 bases and J 5 bases, with 13 bases left between them. Study conclusions and caveats: Different pieces of the same tissue were used for each assay. Recurrence-free survival showed no association with tumor T-cell fraction. Higher tumor T cell infiltration than in uninvolved lung was supported by TCRbeta sequencing.

Assay: immunoSEQ multiplex PCR; the TCRdb copy retains only in-frame clones and omits some. Of about 5,500 clones in the sample, about four fifths were seen once. Sequencing input: lung tumor tissue. The chain links TRBV5-1 to TRBJ1-4; no definite D call. This sequence was found in a human donor with non-small cell lung cancer. CDR3: CASSLANGNEKLFF. The CDR3 DNA reads TGCGCCAGCAGTCTAGCCAACGGGAATGAAAAACTGTTTTTT.